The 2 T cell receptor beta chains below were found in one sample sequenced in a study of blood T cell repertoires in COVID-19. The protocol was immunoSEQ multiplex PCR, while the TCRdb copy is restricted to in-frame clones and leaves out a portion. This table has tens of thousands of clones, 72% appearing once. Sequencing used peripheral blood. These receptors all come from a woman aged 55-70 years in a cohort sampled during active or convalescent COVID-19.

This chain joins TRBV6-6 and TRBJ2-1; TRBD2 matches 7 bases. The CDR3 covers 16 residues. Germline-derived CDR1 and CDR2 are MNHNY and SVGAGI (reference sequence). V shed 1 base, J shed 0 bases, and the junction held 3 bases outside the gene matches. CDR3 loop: CASSYLTSSSYNEQFF. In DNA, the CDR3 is TGTGCCAGCAGTTACTTGACTAGCAGCTCCTACAATGAGCAGTTCTTC.

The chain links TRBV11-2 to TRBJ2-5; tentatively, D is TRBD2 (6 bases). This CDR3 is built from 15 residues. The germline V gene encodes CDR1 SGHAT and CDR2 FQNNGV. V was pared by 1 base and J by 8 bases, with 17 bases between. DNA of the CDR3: TGTGCCAGCAGCTTAGGGACTTGGCCGCGGGGAACCCAGTACTTC. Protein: CASSLGTWPRGTQYF.